This TCR beta chain was found in a study of T cell repertoires in cytomegalovirus infection. Broader study findings: HLA-C-restricted TCR beta clonotypes specific for CMV led the ex vivo response.

The length of the CDR3 is 13 residues. Germline CDR1 is SGDLS and CDR2 is YYNGEE. Trimming removed 2 bases at V and 6 bases at J, with 12 bases between. This clonotype was detected ten times or more. The antigen is not known. TCRdb redid the calling of the reads with MiXCR, one entry per CDR3 protein. The table lists 400,000 to 550,000 distinct CDR3 sequences, 11% of them singletons. The origin of this receptor is a human donor in good health (CMV status not recorded). Some clones in this sample may be carry-over from other donors' samples. The chain recombines TRBV9 with TRBJ2-7; D possibly corresponds to TRBD1 (6 bases). Sequencing was done on a sample of PBMCs. CDR3 sequence (DNA): TGTGCCAGCAGCGTGGCAGGGGCCGGCGAGCAGTACTTC. Translation: CASSVAGAGEQYF. The full variable domain, its missing parts supplied by reference TRBV9 and TRBJ2-7, is DSGVTQTPKHLITATGQRVTLRCSPRSGDLSVYWYQQSLDQGLQFLIQYYNGEERAKGNILERFSAQQFPDLHSELNLSSLELGDSALYFCASSVAGAGEQYFGPGTRLTVT.